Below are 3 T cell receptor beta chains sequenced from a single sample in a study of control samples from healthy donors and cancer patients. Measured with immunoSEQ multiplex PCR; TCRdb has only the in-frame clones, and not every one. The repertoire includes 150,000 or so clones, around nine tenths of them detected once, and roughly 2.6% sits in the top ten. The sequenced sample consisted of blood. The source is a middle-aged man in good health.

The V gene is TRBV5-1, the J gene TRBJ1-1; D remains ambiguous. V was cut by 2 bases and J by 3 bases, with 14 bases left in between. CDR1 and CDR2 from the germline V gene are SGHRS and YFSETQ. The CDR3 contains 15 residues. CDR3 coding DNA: TGCGCCAGCAGCTTACTTGGGTATAGGGACACTGAAGCTTTCTTT. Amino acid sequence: CASSLLGYRDTEAFF.

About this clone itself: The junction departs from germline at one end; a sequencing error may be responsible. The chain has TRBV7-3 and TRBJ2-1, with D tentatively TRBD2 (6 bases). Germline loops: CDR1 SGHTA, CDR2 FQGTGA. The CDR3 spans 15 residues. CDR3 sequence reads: CASSLFGDSNNEQFF. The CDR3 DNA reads TGTGCCAGCAGCCTCTTTGGGGACTCCAACAATGAGCAGTTCTTC.

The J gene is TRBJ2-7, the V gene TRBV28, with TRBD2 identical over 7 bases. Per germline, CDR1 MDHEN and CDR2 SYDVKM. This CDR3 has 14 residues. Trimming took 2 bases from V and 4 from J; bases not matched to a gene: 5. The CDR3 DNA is TGTGCCAGCAGTTTAAGACTAGCCCCTTACGAGCAGTACTTC. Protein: CASSLRLAPYEQYF.